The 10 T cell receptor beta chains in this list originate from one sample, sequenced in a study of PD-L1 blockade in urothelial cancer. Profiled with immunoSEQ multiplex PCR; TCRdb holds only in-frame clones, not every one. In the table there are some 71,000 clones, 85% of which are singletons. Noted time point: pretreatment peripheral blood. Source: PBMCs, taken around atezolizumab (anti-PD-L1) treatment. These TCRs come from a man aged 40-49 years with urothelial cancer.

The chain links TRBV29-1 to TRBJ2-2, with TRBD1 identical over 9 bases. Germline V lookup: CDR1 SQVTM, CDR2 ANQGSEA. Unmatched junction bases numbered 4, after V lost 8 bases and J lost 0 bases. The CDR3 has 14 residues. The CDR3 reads CSTRTGANTGELFF. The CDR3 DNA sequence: TGCAGCACCCGGACAGGGGCGAACACCGGGGAGCTGTTTTTT.

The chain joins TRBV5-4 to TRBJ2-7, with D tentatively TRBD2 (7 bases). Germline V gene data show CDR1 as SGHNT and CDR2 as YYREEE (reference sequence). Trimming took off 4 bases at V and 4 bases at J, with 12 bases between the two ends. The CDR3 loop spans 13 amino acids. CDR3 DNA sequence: TGTGCCAGCAGCATACAGGGACTATACGAGCAGTACTTC. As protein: CASSIQGLYEQYF.

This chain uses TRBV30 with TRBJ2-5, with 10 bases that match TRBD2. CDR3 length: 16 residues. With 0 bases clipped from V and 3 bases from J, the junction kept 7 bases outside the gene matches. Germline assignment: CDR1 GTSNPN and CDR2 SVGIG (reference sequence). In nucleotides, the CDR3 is TGTGCCTGGAGTGTACTGGCTAGCGGGAGTGAAGAGACCCAGTACTTC. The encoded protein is CAWSVLASGSEETQYF.

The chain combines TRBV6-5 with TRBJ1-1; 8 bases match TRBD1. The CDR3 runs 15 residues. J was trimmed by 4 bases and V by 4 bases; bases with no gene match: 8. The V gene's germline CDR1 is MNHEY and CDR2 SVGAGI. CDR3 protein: CASSFETGVGTEAFF. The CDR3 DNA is TGTGCCAGCAGTTTCGAGACAGGGGTGGGCACTGAAGCTTTCTTT.

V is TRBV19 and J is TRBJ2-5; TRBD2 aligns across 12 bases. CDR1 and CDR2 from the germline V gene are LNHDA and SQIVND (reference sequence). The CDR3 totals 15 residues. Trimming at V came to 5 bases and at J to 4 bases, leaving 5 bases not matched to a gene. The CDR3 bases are TGTGCCAGTAGTGCCGCTAGCGGGGGGGGAGAGACCCAGTACTTC. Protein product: CASSAASGGGETQYF.

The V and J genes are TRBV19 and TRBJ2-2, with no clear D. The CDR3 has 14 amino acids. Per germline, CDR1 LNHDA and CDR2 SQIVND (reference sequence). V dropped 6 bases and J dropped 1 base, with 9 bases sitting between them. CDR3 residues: CASSTTQNTGELFF. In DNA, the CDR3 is TGTGCCAGTAGCACTACCCAGAACACCGGGGAGCTGTTTTTT.

The CDR3 DNA reads TGTGCCAGCAGCTTGGGGCCCAGCTCCTACGAGCAGTACTTC. It yields the protein CASSLGPSSYEQYF. V and J are TRBV5-4 and TRBJ2-7; D uncertain. Trimming cost V 0 bases and J 0 bases, with 7 bases left between them. This CDR3 contains 14 residues. The germline gives CDR1 SGHNT, CDR2 YYREEE (reference sequence). Supplemented by reference TRBV5-4 and TRBJ2-7, the full variable domain reads ETGVTQSPTHLIKTRGQQVTLRCSSQSGHNTVSWYQQALGQGPQFIFQYYREEENGRGNFPPRFSGLQFPNYSSELNVNALELDDSALYLCASSLGPSSYEQYFGPGTRLTVT.

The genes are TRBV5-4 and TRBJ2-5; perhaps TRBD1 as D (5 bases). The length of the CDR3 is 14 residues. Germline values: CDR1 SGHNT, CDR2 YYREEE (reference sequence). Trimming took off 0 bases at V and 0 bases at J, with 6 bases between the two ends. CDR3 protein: CASSLGGHQETQYF. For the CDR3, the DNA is TGTGCCAGCAGCTTGGGGGGCCACCAAGAGACCCAGTACTTC.

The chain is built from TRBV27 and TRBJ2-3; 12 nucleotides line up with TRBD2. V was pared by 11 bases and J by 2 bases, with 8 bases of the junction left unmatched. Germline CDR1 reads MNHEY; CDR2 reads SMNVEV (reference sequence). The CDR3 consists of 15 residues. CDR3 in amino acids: CAGTPSGRDTDTQYF. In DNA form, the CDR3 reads TGTGCCGGAACGCCTAGCGGGAGGGACACAGATACGCAGTATTTT.

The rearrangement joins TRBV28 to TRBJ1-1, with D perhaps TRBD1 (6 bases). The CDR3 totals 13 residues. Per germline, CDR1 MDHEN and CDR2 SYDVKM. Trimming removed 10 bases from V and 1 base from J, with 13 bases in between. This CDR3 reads CAISGQPNTEAFF. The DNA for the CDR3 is TGTGCCATTTCAGGACAGCCGAACACTGAAGCTTTCTTT.